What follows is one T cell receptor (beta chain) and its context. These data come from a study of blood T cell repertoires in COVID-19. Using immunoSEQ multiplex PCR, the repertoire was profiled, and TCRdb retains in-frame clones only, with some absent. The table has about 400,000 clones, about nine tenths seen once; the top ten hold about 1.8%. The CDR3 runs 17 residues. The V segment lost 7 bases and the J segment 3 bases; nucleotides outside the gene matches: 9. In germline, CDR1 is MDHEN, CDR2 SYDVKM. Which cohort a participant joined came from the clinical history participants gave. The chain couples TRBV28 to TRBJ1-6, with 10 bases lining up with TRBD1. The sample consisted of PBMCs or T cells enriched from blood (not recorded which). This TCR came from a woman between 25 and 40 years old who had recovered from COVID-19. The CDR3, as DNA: TGTGCCAGCATCCCGACAGGGGGCGCCTTCTATAATTCACCCCTCCACTTT. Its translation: CASIPTGGAFYNSPLHF.